What follows is one T cell receptor (beta chain) and its context. Its antigen is currently unknown. This record belongs to a study of CD4 T cells in relation to SARS-CoV-2 and coronaviruses. About the research overall: The negative reference was HIV-1 Nef peptide pool or peptide-free culture.

Produced via immunoSEQ multiplex PCR; TCRdb's table is partial and in-frame only. The sample has about 18,000 clones; roughly 80% are singletons. Per the germline V gene, CDR1 is KGHSH and CDR2 is LQKENI. Trimming left V 3 bases short and J 5 bases short, with 16 bases between. The CDR3 contains 15 residues. Whole-study findings and limits: Crossreactive clones expanded significantly less to SARS-CoV-2 than monoreactive clones.

Before the COVID-19 pandemic, during about 2011-2019, CD4+ T cells were taken from unexposed donors. After more than eight days of culture, CD4+ T cells were isolated. Cultures held some 2.1 million PBMCs per well with around 9.7 IU/ml IL-2. The chain employs TRBV18 and TRBJ2-5, with D perhaps TRBD1 (6 bases). This TCR was sampled from a human donor in good health. The sequenced material came from CD4+ T cells from PBMCs, cultured in vitro. DNA of the CDR3: TGTGCCAGCTCACCGAAACAGGGTCTGGGGGAGACCCAGTACTTC. Translating gives CASSPKQGLGETQYF.